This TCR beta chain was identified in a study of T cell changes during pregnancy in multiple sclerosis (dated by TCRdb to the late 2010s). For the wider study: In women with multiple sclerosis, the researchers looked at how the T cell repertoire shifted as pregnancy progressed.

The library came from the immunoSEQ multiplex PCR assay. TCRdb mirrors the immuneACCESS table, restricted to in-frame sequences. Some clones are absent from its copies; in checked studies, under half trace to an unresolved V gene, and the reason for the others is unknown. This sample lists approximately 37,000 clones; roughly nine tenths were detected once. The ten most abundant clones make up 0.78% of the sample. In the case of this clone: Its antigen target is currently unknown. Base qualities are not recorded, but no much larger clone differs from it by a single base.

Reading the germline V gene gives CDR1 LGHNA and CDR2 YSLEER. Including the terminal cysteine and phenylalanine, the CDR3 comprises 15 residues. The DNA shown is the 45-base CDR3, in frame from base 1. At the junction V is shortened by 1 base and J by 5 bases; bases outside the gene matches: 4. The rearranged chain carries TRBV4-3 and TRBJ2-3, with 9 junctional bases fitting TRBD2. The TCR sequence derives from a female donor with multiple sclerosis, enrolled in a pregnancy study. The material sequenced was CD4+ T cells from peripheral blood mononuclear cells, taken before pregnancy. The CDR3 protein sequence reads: CASSQGGRALDTQYF. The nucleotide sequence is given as TGCGCCAGCAGCCAAGGCGGGAGGGCCCTAGATACGCAGTATTTT.